What follows are 32 T cell receptor beta chains derived from one specimen sequenced in a study of spatial heterogeneity in lung cancer. TCRdb re-called the 5' RACE reads with MiXCR, one entry per CDR3 protein. The sample contains tens of thousands of distinct CDR3 sequences, 7.5% to 9.5% of which appear only once. As to time point: sample taken at primary tumor resection. The study sequenced unsorted whole RNA from tumor, nontumor lung or frozen PBMC. The sample here was PBMCs, taken at surgery. These receptors were taken from a female donor with early-stage non-small cell lung cancer.

The V gene is TRBV4-1, the J gene TRBJ2-4; D is unresolved. V lost 4 bases, J lost 6 bases, and 16 bases lay in between. Germline V lookup: CDR1 MGHRA, CDR2 YSYEKL. The CDR3 runs to 15 residues. The CDR3 sequence is CASSPLGLGRNIQYF. CDR3 DNA: TGCGCCAGCAGCCCCTTGGGTCTCGGGCGAAACATTCAGTACTTC.

This clonotype was detected ten times or more. V usage is TRBV28 and J usage is TRBJ2-1; TRBD2 matches at 7 bases. The CDR3 runs 14 residues. The V and J ends lost 4 bases and 6 bases, in that order; junction bases with no gene match: 6. Germline CDR1 MDHEN, CDR2 SYDVKM. CDR3 coding DNA: TGTGCCAGCAGTTCGGGAGCGGGAACCAATGAGCAGTTCTTC. Its protein is CASSSGAGTNEQFF. Filled out from reference TRBV28 and TRBJ2-1, the complete variable domain reads DVKVTQSSRYLVKRTGEKVFLECVQDMDHENMFWYRQDPGLGLRLIYFSYDVKMKEKGDIPEGYSVSREKKERFSLILESASTNQTSMYLCASSSGAGTNEQFFGPGTRLTVL.

The gene calls are TRBV12-3 or TRBV12-4 and TRBJ2-1; the match to TRBD2 covers 12 bases. The CDR3 is 17 residues long. V was clipped by 7 bases and J by 10 bases; unmatched bases: 17. This CDR3 is CASTSPIGLAGGGEQFF. CDR3 DNA sequence: TGTGCCAGCACCAGTCCAATAGGGCTAGCGGGAGGGGGCGAGCAGTTCTTC.

V usage is TRBV4-2 and J usage is TRBJ1-4; D is ambiguous. Looked up from germline, CDR1 is LGHNA and CDR2 is YNFKEQ. There are 13 residues in the CDR3. The V gene lost 4 bases and the J gene lost 4 bases, with 7 bases spanning the gap. CDR3 DNA sequence: TGTGCCAGCAGCCCATCATATAATGAAAAACTGTTTTTT. Translated, it gives CASSPSYNEKLFF.

In this sample, this clonotype turned up many times. CDR3 in amino acids: CASSYPGTGGREQFF. As DNA, the CDR3 is TGTGCCAGCAGTTATCCCGGGACAGGGGGCCGTGAGCAGTTCTTC. The rearrangement links TRBV6-2 or TRBV6-3 to TRBJ2-1; 12 bases map to TRBD1. This CDR3 spans 15 amino acids. The germline gives CDR1 MNHEY, CDR2 SVGEGT. The J segment lost 9 bases and the V segment lost 3 bases, leaving 6 bases of the junction unmatched.

This clonotype occurred many times. This chain uses TRBV7-8 with TRBJ2-1; 12 positions match TRBD2. The length of the CDR3 is 15 residues. The germline V gene has CDR1 SGHVS and CDR2 FQNEAQ. V lost 6 bases, J lost 6 bases, and 6 bases stayed unmatched. The chain's CDR3 is CASRQGLAGINEQFF. The CDR3 DNA is TGTGCCAGCAGACAAGGACTAGCGGGGATCAATGAGCAGTTCTTC.

This clonotype was counted ten times or more. The V call is TRBV7-9, the J call TRBJ2-6; D might be TRBD1 (6 bases). Trimming removed 5 bases at V and 2 bases at J, with 10 bases between. The germline gives CDR1 SEHNR, CDR2 FQNEAQ (reference sequence). The CDR3 is made up of 15 amino acids. The CDR3 DNA sequence: TGTGCCAGCAGCCTCGGACAGACTGGGGCCAACGTCCTGACTTTC. This codes for CASSLGQTGANVLTF.

This clonotype was seen ten or more times. This chain uses TRBV2 with TRBJ2-6; D unresolved. Trimming took off 4 bases at V and 2 bases at J, with 12 bases between the two ends. The V gene's germline CDR1 is SNHLY and CDR2 FYNNEI. This CDR3 contains 16 residues. The CDR3 spells CASSGWFETGANVLTF. The CDR3 region has the DNA TGTGCCAGCAGTGGATGGTTCGAGACTGGGGCCAACGTCCTGACTTTC.

This clonotype was counted ten times or more. The CDR3 nucleotides read TGTGCCAGCCTTAAAACTAGCGGGAGAGGGGAGACCCAGTACTTC. Protein: CASLKTSGRGETQYF. J is TRBJ2-5 and V is TRBV19, with 11 bases that match TRBD2. V was pared by 9 bases and J by 5 bases, with 11 bases of the junction left unmatched. Germline lookup yields CDR1 LNHDA and CDR2 SQIVND (reference sequence). The CDR3 has 15 amino acids.

This clonotype showed up many times. The chain employs TRBV7-9 and TRBJ2-2; TRBD1 aligns across 7 bases. This CDR3 has 15 residues. V shed 8 bases, J shed 1 base, and the junction held 7 bases outside the gene matches. Germline CDR1 is SEHNR and CDR2 is FQNEAQ (reference sequence). Here the CDR3 reads CASARDSENTGELFF. In DNA, the CDR3 is TGTGCCAGCGCTCGGGACAGCGAGAACACCGGGGAGCTGTTTTTT.

This clonotype has a count of ten or more. The chain links TRBV29-1 to TRBJ2-3; 12 bases match TRBD2. CDR1 is SQVTM and CDR2 is ANQGSEA in the germline V gene. V lost 7 bases, J lost 0 bases, and 14 bases stayed unmatched. This CDR3 is built from 18 residues. For the CDR3, the DNA is TGCAGCGCCGCCGCCGGGTTTGGGACTAGCGGGAGCACAGATACGCAGTATTTT. Its translation: CSAAAGFGTSGSTDTQYF.

This clonotype was seen repeatedly, ten times or more. The rearrangement uses TRBV7-9 and TRBJ2-2; weak D call: TRBD2 (5 bases). CDR1 and CDR2 from the germline V gene are SEHNR and FQNEAQ (reference sequence). CDR3 length: 15 amino acids. Trimming stripped 5 bases from V and 4 bases from J, with 14 bases between. Here the CDR3 reads CASSPLGGPTGELFF. In nucleotides, the CDR3 is TGTGCCAGCAGCCCGCTCGGAGGACCCACCGGGGAGCTGTTTTTT.

Ten or more counts support this clonotype. V gene TRBV18 combines with J gene TRBJ2-3, with 10 bases that match TRBD2. The length of the CDR3 is 16 residues. V shed 1 base, J shed 5 bases, and the junction held 6 bases outside the gene matches. From germline, CDR1 is KGHSH and CDR2 LQKENI. The DNA of the CDR3 is TGTGCCAGCTCACCACGACAAGCGGGAGGGGGAGATACGCAGTATTTT. Translation: CASSPRQAGGGDTQYF.

This clonotype showed up many times. The gene calls are TRBV10-1 and TRBJ2-7; 8 nucleotides agree with TRBD1. J was trimmed by 5 bases and V by 6 bases; bases with no gene match: 3. Germline V gene sequence: CDR1 WNHNN, CDR2 SYGVQD (reference sequence). The CDR3 length is 12 residues. The CDR3 protein is CASRGTGDEQYF. The CDR3, as DNA: TGCGCCAGCAGGGGGACAGGAGACGAGCAGTACTTC.

The V gene is TRBV9, the J gene TRBJ1-6, with TRBD1 matching 8 bases. The CDR3 covers 15 residues. Per germline, CDR1 SGDLS and CDR2 YYNGEE. Unmatched junction bases numbered 5, after V lost 4 bases and J lost 5 bases. CDR3 loop: CASSNGQGHNSPLHF. The CDR3 DNA is TGTGCCAGCAGCAACGGACAGGGCCATAATTCACCCCTCCACTTT.

As concerns this clonotype: The germline gene is not matched at one end of the junction; a read error may be the cause. V is TRBV7-3 and J is TRBJ2-5; 12 bases agree with TRBD1. CDR1 is SGHTA and CDR2 is FQGTGA in the germline V gene. The CDR3 sequence is 15 residues long. CDR3 protein: CASSRDRGRQETRYF. CDR3 in DNA: TGTGCCAGCTCCCGGGACAGGGGGCGTCAGGAGACCCGGTACTTC. Based on the CDR3 plus reference TRBV7-3 and TRBJ2-5, the full variable domain is GAGVSQTPSNKVTEKGKYVELRCDPISGHTALYWYRQSLGQGPEFLIYFQGTGAADDSGLPNDRFFAVRPEGSVSTLKIQRTERGDSAVYLCASSRDRGRQETRYFGPGTRLLVL.

The chain uses TRBV7-9 and TRBJ1-2; D gene uncertain. Germline lookup yields CDR1 SEHNR and CDR2 FQNEAQ (reference sequence). V dropped 4 bases and J dropped 4 bases, with 13 bases sitting between them. The CDR3 is 14 residues long. CDR3 region: CASSSDRVGYGYTF. The CDR3 bases are TGTGCCAGCAGCTCGGACCGAGTCGGCTATGGCTACACCTTC.

This clonotype was found many times. The chain is built from TRBV28 and TRBJ1-1, with 10 bases aligning to TRBD1. The CDR3 contains 16 residues. Germline CDR1 and CDR2: MDHEN and SYDVKM. The V gene end was trimmed by 5 bases and the J gene end by 7 bases; junction bases not matched to a gene: 13. The CDR3: CASSTTGTGVIFEAFF. For the CDR3, the DNA is TGTGCCAGCAGTACCACCGGGACAGGGGTAATTTTTGAAGCTTTCTTT.

The table lists this clonotype with many counts. V and J are TRBV15 and TRBJ1-5, with D maybe TRBD1 (6 bases). This CDR3 contains 15 residues. Germline V CDR1 and CDR2: LNHNV, YYDKDF (reference sequence). Deletions cut 0 bases from V and 7 bases from J, with 13 bases between. CDR3 region: CATSRDTGLGQPQHF. DNA for the CDR3: TGTGCCACCAGCAGAGATACAGGGCTAGGGCAGCCCCAGCATTTT.

Ten or more counts support this clonotype. The rearrangement uses TRBV6-2 or TRBV6-3 and TRBJ2-7; 8 bases are a match to TRBD1. The germline V gene encodes CDR1 MNHEY and CDR2 SVGEGT. V gave up 6 bases and J gave up 9 bases; unmatched junction bases: 10. The CDR3 runs to 13 residues. CDR3 bases: TGTGCCAGCAGACCACTAGGACAGGGCGGGCAGTACGTC. The encoded protein is CASRPLGQGGQYV.

The chain has TRBV29-1 and TRBJ2-3; D is undetermined. Germline values: CDR1 SQVTM, CDR2 ANQGSEA. V gave up 3 bases and J gave up 3 bases, with 7 bases separating them. The CDR3 contains 12 residues. As DNA, the CDR3 is TGCAGCGTTGAGTCTGGGACAGATACGCAGTATTTT. Amino acids: CSVESGTDTQYF.

CDR3 sequence: CASTKEGQDEQFF. The CDR3 DNA reads as TGTGCCAGCACTAAAGAGGGACAGGATGAGCAGTTCTTC. This sequence joins TRBV2 and TRBJ2-1, with TRBD1 identical over 8 bases. V lost 7 bases to trimming and J lost 8 bases; unmatched junction nucleotides: 7. CDR3 length: 13 amino acids. The V gene's germline CDR1 is SNHLY and CDR2 FYNNEI.

At least ten counts were recorded for this clonotype. The rearrangement uses TRBV20-1 and TRBJ1-1; 7 bases fit TRBD1. The V segment lost 6 bases and the J segment 5 bases; nucleotides outside the gene matches: 9. Germline loops: CDR1 DFQATT, CDR2 SNEGSKA (reference sequence). The CDR3 is made up of 13 amino acids. The CDR3 coding sequence is TGCAGTGCCCCCGAGGGGGCGCGGACTGAAGCTTTCTTT. The encoded protein is CSAPEGARTEAFF.

This clonotype was observed many times. One end of the junction fails to match germline, which may point to a read error. V usage is TRBV11-1 and J usage is TRBJ1-2; 10 bases align to TRBD1. Germline V gives CDR1 SGHAT, CDR2 FQDESV (reference sequence). This CDR3 has 16 residues. The chain's CDR3 is CASSLNLETGGFGYTF. Written as DNA, the CDR3 is TGTGCCAGCAGCTTAAATCTCGAGACAGGGGGCTTTGGCTATACCTTC.

The V call is TRBV6-1, the J call TRBJ2-7; 9 bases match TRBD2. There are 16 residues in the CDR3. J lost 2 bases, V lost 3 bases, and 8 bases had no gene match. Per germline, CDR1 MNHNS and CDR2 SASEGT. The CDR3 DNA reads as TGTGCCAGCAGTGATCTAGCGGGATCGCGAACCTACGAGCAGTACGTC. Amino acids: CASSDLAGSRTYEQYV.

This clonotype has a handful of counts. The genes are TRBV27 and TRBJ2-1; a possible D gene is TRBD2 (5 bases). Germline CDR1 and CDR2: MNHEY and SMNVEV (reference sequence). The CDR3 contains 14 residues. Trimming pared 3 bases from V and 4 bases from J, leaving 10 bases between. Written as DNA, the CDR3 is TGTGCCAGCAGTTTCGGTTCGGGATACAATGAGCAGTTCTTC. Its protein is CASSFGSGYNEQFF.

This clonotype was picked up many times. The genes are TRBV7-9 and TRBJ1-4; D unresolved. There are 15 residues in the CDR3. Germline V gene lookup returns CDR1 SEHNR and CDR2 FQNEAQ (reference sequence). Deletions cut 5 bases from V and 7 bases from J, with 17 bases between. The CDR3 loop reads CASSAQAQRAEKLFF. In nucleotides, the CDR3 is TGTGCCAGCAGCGCCCAAGCACAGCGGGCTGAAAAACTGTTTTTT.

This clonotype has at least ten counts. The gene calls are TRBV27 and TRBJ1-5; the D is unclear. This CDR3 is 12 amino acids long. The V end was cut by 6 bases, the J end by 7 bases, with 10 bases between. CDR1 is MNHEY and CDR2 is SMNVEV in the germline V gene (reference sequence). Here the CDR3 DNA reads TGTGCCAGCAGATCGGGAGGGCAGCCCCAGCATTTT. Protein sequence: CASRSGGQPQHF.

In its sample, this clonotype was seen many times. The rearrangement links TRBV11-1 to TRBJ2-3; D assignment may be TRBD1 or TRBD2 (6 bases each). CDR1 is SGHAT, CDR2 FQDESV, per germline (reference sequence). Trimming stripped 2 bases from V and 1 base from J, with 10 bases between. CDR3 length: 15 amino acids. The CDR3 loop is CASSLTGAGTDTQYF. The CDR3 DNA is TGTGCCAGCAGCTTAACGGGGGCTGGCACAGATACGCAGTATTTT.

The V gene is TRBV7-9, the J gene TRBJ1-2, with D perhaps TRBD1 (6 bases). This CDR3 spans 14 amino acids. Germline V gene data show CDR1 as SEHNR and CDR2 as FQNEAQ (reference sequence). The V end was cut by 5 bases, the J end by 4 bases, with 14 bases between. This chain's CDR3 is CASSPHQGRYGYTF. The CDR3 DNA sequence: TGTGCCAGCAGCCCACATCAGGGGCGCTATGGCTACACCTTC.

This clonotype was seen ten or more times. V gene TRBV11-3 combines with J gene TRBJ2-1; D is unclear. Trimming removed 1 base at V and 0 bases at J, with 7 bases between. Germline V gives CDR1 SGHNT, CDR2 YENEEA. This CDR3 is built from 15 residues. The CDR3 DNA reads as TGTGCCAGCAGCTTAGTAGTCCTCTCCTACAATGAGCAGTTCTTC. It codes for CASSLVVLSYNEQFF.

This clonotype was picked up many times. The rearrangement links TRBV29-1 to TRBJ1-1, with D possibly being TRBD1 (5 bases). From germline, CDR1 is SQVTM and CDR2 ANQGSEA. V was pared by 8 bases and J by 2 bases, with 18 bases between. This CDR3 has 14 amino acids. In DNA form, the CDR3 reads TGCAGCCTTCAGGGAGGAGTCGGTAACACTGAAGCTTTCTTT. Protein product: CSLQGGVGNTEAFF.